This T cell receptor (beta chain) is from a study of T cells in Graves' hyperthyroidism and ophthalmopathy. General study findings and limits: Most thyroid clonotypes expanded above 0.001 were also detected in blood.

There were TCR beta CDR3 regions amplified from RNA transcripts. A set of HTBI primers served as the primers for a first-round RT-PCR of the TCR CDR3. TCRdb re-derived calls from the multiplex PCR reads in MiXCR, one entry per CDR3 protein. Found here are 600,000 or so distinct CDR3 sequences, more than 12% of them singletons; the top ten hold 12%. V gave up 3 bases and J gave up 0 bases, with 19 bases separating them. The CDR3 has 18 residues. Germline loops: CDR1 SGHRS, CDR2 YFSETQ. Points on this clonotype: The antigen is undetermined.

Specimen: blood. The clonotype comes from a woman aged 45 to 65 with Graves' ophthalmopathy. The V and J genes are TRBV5-1 and TRBJ1-3; D remains unclear. CDR3 DNA sequence: TGCGCCAGCAGCTACGATTGGGCAGCTCGAGCCTCTGGAAACACCATATATTTT. Amino acid sequence: CASSYDWAARASGNTIYF.